The following is a T cell receptor (beta chain) sequence with its context. TCRdb's copy holds only in-frame clones and misses some; the assay was immunoSEQ multiplex PCR. The profile shows approximately 100,000 clones, about 94% of them singletons. The data derive from a study of T cell changes during pregnancy in multiple sclerosis. CDR3 length equals 16 residues. CDR1 and CDR2 from the germline V gene are SGHNT and YYREEE (reference sequence). After removal of 4 bases from V and 6 bases from J, the junction contained 10 bases not matched to a gene. This clonotype originated in a female donor with multiple sclerosis, enrolled in a pregnancy study. J is TRBJ2-1 and V is TRBV5-4; 10 bases are shared with TRBD2. Here the sequenced sample was peripheral blood, taken in the third trimester of pregnancy. CDR3 DNA sequence: TGTGCCAGCAGCCTCGGAGCTAGCGGGAGCCGCAATGAGCAGTTCTTC. It codes for CASSLGASGSRNEQFF.